This T cell receptor (beta chain) was profiled in a study of technical replicates of blood from a handful of donors. The table came from immunoSEQ multiplex PCR; TCRdb's copy has only in-frame clones and leaves some out. The sample records 68,000 or so clones, about 97% being singletons. CDR1 SEHNR and CDR2 FQNEAQ come from the germline V gene (reference sequence). The CDR3 loop spans 12 amino acids. With 8 bases removed from V and 6 bases from J, the gap between germline ends came to 12 bases. The origin of this receptor is a human donor in good health. The rearrangement uses TRBV7-9 and TRBJ2-3; the D gene is possibly TRBD2 (6 bases). Sequenced input: T cells isolated from PBMCs. CDR3 bases: TGTGCCAGCCGCCGTCTAGCGGATACGCAGTATTTT. Its protein product is CASRRLADTQYF.